The present T cell receptor beta chain was sequenced within a study of shared clonotypes between healthy human individuals. Several immunoSEQ 96-well plates shared each subset's DNA, each plate a replicate. Method: immunoSEQ multiplex PCR; TCRdb's copy keeps in-frame clones and lacks some. The sample carries about 2.3 million clones, around 90% recorded once. The germline gives CDR1 KGHSH, CDR2 LQKENI. V was clipped by 1 base and J by 2 bases, with 12 bases between them. CDR3 length: 15 residues. This clone was seen only once. The sequencing input was naive CD4+ T cells from PBMCs. Indicated subset: CD45RA+ positively selected. This rearrangement joins TRBV18 to TRBJ2-7; D not certain. This receptor was taken from a man between 18 and 29 years old in good health. Some clones in this sample may be carry-over from other donors' samples. CDR3: CASSPQRADAYEQYF. CDR3 sequence (DNA): TGTGCCAGCTCACCACAGAGAGCTGACGCCTACGAGCAGTACTTC.